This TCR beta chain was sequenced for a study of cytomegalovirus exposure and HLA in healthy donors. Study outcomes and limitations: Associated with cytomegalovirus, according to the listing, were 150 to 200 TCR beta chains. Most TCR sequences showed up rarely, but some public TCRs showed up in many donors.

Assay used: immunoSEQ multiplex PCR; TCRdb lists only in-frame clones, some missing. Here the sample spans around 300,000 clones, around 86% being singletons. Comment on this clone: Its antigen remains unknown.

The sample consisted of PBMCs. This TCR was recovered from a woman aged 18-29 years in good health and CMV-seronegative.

The CDR3 DNA follows: TGTGCCAGCAGTCCACGCGGGACTAGCGTATCCTACGAGCAGTACTTC. Encoded protein: CASSPRGTSVSYEQYF. V usage is TRBV2 and J usage is TRBJ2-7; 10 nucleotides agree with TRBD2. The CDR3 runs 16 residues. CDR1 is SNHLY and CDR2 is FYNNEI in the germline V gene. V gave up 5 bases and J gave up 1 base; unmatched junction bases: 8.